The 14 T cell receptor beta chains given below trace back to one sample, sequenced in a study of blood T cell repertoires in COVID-19. Clones were read by immunoSEQ multiplex PCR, and TCRdb kept only the in-frame ones, dropping some. In the table there are around 370,000 clones, almost 90% of which are singletons. Source material: peripheral blood. The receptors shown here come from a woman in her sixties or seventies with COVID-19, enrolled during active disease.

The V call is TRBV2, the J call TRBJ1-1, with 10 bases fitting TRBD1. Germline values: CDR1 SNHLY, CDR2 FYNNEI. V lost 6 bases to trimming and J lost 4 bases; unmatched junction nucleotides: 2. The CDR3 spans 13 residues. The chain's CDR3 is CASRGTGATEAFF. CDR3 in DNA: TGTGCCAGCAGGGGGACAGGGGCCACTGAAGCTTTCTTT.

This chain links TRBV4-2 with TRBJ2-1, with D perhaps TRBD1 (6 bases). Between the trimmed V and J ends, which lost 0 bases and 0 bases, there was a span of 12 bases. CDR1 and CDR2 (germline): LGHNA, YNFKEQ. This CDR3 spans 17 amino acids. The CDR3 DNA reads TGTGCCAGCAGCCAAGAGGGGCAGGGGTTCTCCTACAATGAGCAGTTCTTC. Protein: CASSQEGQGFSYNEQFF.

CDR3 region: CASSQLPGHHYGYTF. CDR3 coding DNA: TGCGCCAGCAGCCAACTTCCGGGACACCACTATGGCTACACCTTC. The rearrangement uses TRBV4-3 and TRBJ1-2, with D maybe TRBD1 (6 bases). V lost 2 bases, J lost 3 bases, and 13 bases lay in between. CDR3 size: 15 residues. Germline V gives CDR1 LGHNA, CDR2 YSLEER.

This chain uses TRBV5-4 with TRBJ2-1; TRBD1 is a possible D gene (6 bases). The V and J ends lost 0 bases and 7 bases respectively, with 11 bases between them. CDR1 and CDR2 from the germline V gene are SGHNT and YYREEE (reference sequence). This CDR3 is 14 amino acids long. CDR3 amino acids: CASSLGRGRNEQFF. CDR3 nucleotides: TGTGCCAGCAGCTTGGGCAGGGGAAGGAATGAGCAGTTCTTC.

The rearrangement uses TRBV6-6 and TRBJ1-6; D possibly corresponds to TRBD1 (6 bases). This CDR3 has 13 residues. CDR1 MNHNY and CDR2 SVGAGI come from the germline V gene (reference sequence). Trimming took off 5 bases at V and 12 bases at J, with 14 bases between the two ends. CDR3 amino acids: CASSAPSTGPLHF. The CDR3 DNA follows: TGTGCCAGCAGTGCGCCCTCGACAGGACCCCTCCACTTT.

V usage is TRBV18 and J usage is TRBJ2-2; no definite D call. Trimming took off 3 bases at V and 1 base at J, with 6 bases between the two ends. This CDR3 has 14 residues. In germline, CDR1 is KGHSH, CDR2 LQKENI. The CDR3 DNA reads as TGTGCCAGCTCACCCGACTTGAACACCGGGGAGCTGTTTTTT. Translated: CASSPDLNTGELFF.

The chain joins TRBV28 to TRBJ2-3; 10 bases map to TRBD1. CDR1 is MDHEN, CDR2 SYDVKM, per germline. V lost 10 bases and J lost 2; bases outside the gene matches: 12. This CDR3 region has 16 residues. CDR3 in amino acids: CATRDRGSTSTDTQYF. CDR3 DNA sequence: TGTGCCACCCGGGACAGGGGCTCTACTTCCACAGATACGCAGTATTTT.

As concerns this clone: This sample also contains other DNA sequences that code for the same CDR3. The V call is TRBV6-5, the J call TRBJ1-2; D gene uncertain. Germline V lookup: CDR1 MNHEY, CDR2 SVGAGI. The CDR3 runs to 14 residues. V shed 0 bases and J shed 0 bases, with 5 bases lying between them. CDR3 amino acids: CASSYSATNYGYTF. CDR3 DNA: TGTGCCAGCAGTTACTCGGCCACTAACTATGGCTACACCTTC.

The V call is TRBV18, the J call TRBJ1-4; D perhaps matches TRBD1 (6 bases). Deletions cut 2 bases from V and 2 bases from J, with 9 bases between. The germline CDR1 and CDR2 sequences are KGHSH and LQKENI. CDR3 length: 15 residues. CDR3 sequence (DNA): TGTGCCAGCTCACCAACACAGGGTACTAATGAAAAACTGTTTTTT. Translated: CASSPTQGTNEKLFF.

This CDR3 reads CAWRGRVETQYF. In DNA form, the CDR3 reads TGTGCCTGGAGGGGGAGGGTGGAGACCCAGTACTTC. The V call is TRBV30, the J call TRBJ2-5; 7 nucleotides align to TRBD2. CDR3 length equals 12 residues. The V and J ends lost 3 bases and 5 bases, in that order; junction bases with no gene match: 3. Looked up from germline, CDR1 is GTSNPN and CDR2 is SVGIG (reference sequence). Looking up the rest from reference TRBV30 and TRBJ2-5 gives the full variable domain: SQTIHQWPATLVQPVGSPLSLECTVEGTSNPNLYWYRQAAGRGLQLLFYSVGIGQISSEVPQNLSASRPQDRQFILSSKKLLLSDSGFYLCAWRGRVETQYFGPGTRLLVL.

The J gene is TRBJ1-2, the V gene TRBV5-4; 10 nucleotides align to TRBD1. Looked up from germline, CDR1 is SGHNT and CDR2 is YYREEE (reference sequence). V trimming: 4 bases; J trimming: 7 bases; junction bases outside the gene matches: 7. The CDR3 is made up of 14 amino acids. This CDR3 reads CASSRGQGELGYTF. The CDR3 DNA follows: TGTGCCAGCAGCAGAGGACAGGGGGAACTTGGCTACACCTTC.

The rearrangement uses TRBV6-2 or TRBV6-3 and TRBJ1-2; no firm D call. In germline, CDR1 is MNHEY, CDR2 SVGEGT. This CDR3 has 13 amino acids. V was trimmed by 3 bases and J by 2 bases, leaving 7 bases between them. CDR3 residues: CASSYSLNYGYTF. The CDR3 nucleotides read TGTGCCAGCAGTTATTCCCTCAACTATGGCTACACCTTC.

This clone was seen only once. This chain connects TRBV7-9 to TRBJ2-2; D gene uncertain. The length of the CDR3 is 14 residues. Looked up from germline, CDR1 is SEHNR and CDR2 is FQNEAQ (reference sequence). The ends were cut back, 3 bases at V and 4 bases at J, with 9 bases in the middle. CDR3 bases: TGTGCCAGCAGCTTCCTATGGAGCACCGGGGAGCTGTTTTTT. Its translation: CASSFLWSTGELFF.

The chain couples TRBV29-1 to TRBJ1-1; TRBD1 might be the D (6 bases). The CDR3 is 13 amino acids. Trimming cost V 7 bases and J 6 bases, with 18 bases left between them. The germline V gene encodes CDR1 SQVTM and CDR2 ANQGSEA. The CDR3 DNA sequence: TGCAGCGCCCGAGGGGGGGTGCTGCCTGAAGCTTTCTTT. Its translation is CSARGGVLPEAFF.